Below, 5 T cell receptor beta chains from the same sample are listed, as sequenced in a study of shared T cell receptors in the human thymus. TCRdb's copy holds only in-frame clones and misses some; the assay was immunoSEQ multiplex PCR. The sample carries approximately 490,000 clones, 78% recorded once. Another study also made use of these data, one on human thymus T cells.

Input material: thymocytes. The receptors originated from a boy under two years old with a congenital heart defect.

CDR3 loop: CASSPGQNSGVGETQYF. In DNA form, the CDR3 reads TGTGCCAGCAGTCCCGGCCAAAATAGCGGGGTCGGAGAGACCCAGTACTTC. V usage is TRBV27 and J usage is TRBJ2-5, with 8 bases identical to TRBD2. Germline V gene sequence: CDR1 MNHEY, CDR2 SMNVEV (reference sequence). The ends lost 5 bases at V and 4 bases at J; junction bases unmatched: 15. The CDR3 has 17 residues.

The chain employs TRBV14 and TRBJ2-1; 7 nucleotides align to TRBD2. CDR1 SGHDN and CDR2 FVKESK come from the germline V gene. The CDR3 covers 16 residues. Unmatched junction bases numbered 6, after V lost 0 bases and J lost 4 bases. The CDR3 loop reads CASSQDSGLGYNEQFF. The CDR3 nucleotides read TGTGCCAGCAGCCAAGATAGCGGACTAGGGTACAATGAGCAGTTCTTC.

The DNA for the CDR3 is TGTGCCAGCAGCCAGGGGCTAGCGGGAGAGTTAAACATTCAGTACTTC. Translating it yields CASSQGLAGELNIQYF. The chain is built from TRBV4-2 and TRBJ2-4; 10 bases align to TRBD2. Germline CDR1 LGHNA, CDR2 YNFKEQ. The V and J ends lost 3 bases and 6 bases, in that order; junction bases with no gene match: 8. The CDR3 sequence is 16 residues long.

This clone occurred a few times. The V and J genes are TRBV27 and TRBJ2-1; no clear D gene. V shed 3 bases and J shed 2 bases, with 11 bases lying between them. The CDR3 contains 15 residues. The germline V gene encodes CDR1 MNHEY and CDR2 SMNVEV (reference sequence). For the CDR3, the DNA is TGTGCCAGCAGTTTTGAGGCGGATACCTACAATGAGCAGTTCTTC. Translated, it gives CASSFEADTYNEQFF.

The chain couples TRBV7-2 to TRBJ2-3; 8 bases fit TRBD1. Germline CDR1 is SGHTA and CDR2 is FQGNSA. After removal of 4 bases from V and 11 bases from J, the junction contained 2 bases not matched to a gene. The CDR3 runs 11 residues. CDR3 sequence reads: CASSWGTGQYF. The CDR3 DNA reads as TGTGCCAGCAGCTGGGGGACAGGGCAGTATTTT.